What follows is one T cell receptor (beta chain) and its context. The target antigen is unknown. These data come from a study of cytomegalovirus exposure and HLA in healthy donors. Broader study findings: The number of N-insertions in an Asian-associated ancestry cluster was reportedly below the roughly 670-donor mean in a later analysis. Some V segments could not be told apart, so they were left out, TRBV6-2 and TRBV6-3 among them.

This PCR relied on a set of 60 Vbeta primers and 13 Jbeta primers. Using immunoSEQ multiplex PCR, the repertoire was profiled, and TCRdb retains in-frame clones only, with some absent. The data show under 200,000 clones, under 80% seen once. V was clipped by 9 bases and J by 7 bases; unmatched bases: 11. The CDR3 is made up of 14 amino acids. Germline-derived CDR1 and CDR2 are MNHNS and SASEGT. V gene TRBV6-1 combines with J gene TRBJ1-2; TRBD1 aligns across 10 bases. This receptor was taken from a female donor in good health and CMV-seronegative. The sequenced sample consisted of PBMCs. The CDR3 region is CASLEPGTGVGYTF. The CDR3 nucleotides read TGTGCCAGTCTCGAACCCGGGACAGGGGTTGGCTACACCTTC.